Sequencing of this T cell receptor beta chain was carried out in a study of identical twins (dated by TCRdb to about 2016). The study in broad terms: To test whether fetal clonotypes persist, this study deep-sequenced TCR alpha and beta repertoires from monozygotic twins, from unrelated adults of various ages, and from cord blood. To rule out contamination, the twin experiments were replicated at different times with different library preparation protocols.

Via the germline V gene, CDR1 is SGHRS and CDR2 YFSETQ. The germline ends are 8 bases apart after V is trimmed by 0 bases and J by 4 bases. The CDR3 numbers 14 residues from cysteine through phenylalanine. The read is trimmed to its CDR3 DNA, 42 bases read in frame from base 1. The library relied on 5' RACE. Sequencing instrument: Illumina HiSeq 2000. A universal primer binding site was added through template switching, and the final cDNA carried a unique molecular identifier so that TCR cDNA molecules could be counted accurately. First-strand cDNA for TCR alpha and beta chains was synthesized from specific primers in the conserved constant-segment region. Each cDNA library was double barcoded, with a SMART-Mk sample barcode plus Illumina barcodes, to control for contamination. TruSeq adapter sequences, together with Illumina sample barcodes, were added in two successive PCR steps. TCR alpha and beta cDNA libraries were sequenced on the Illumina HiSeq platform with custom primers. The original methods were these. Raw reads were processed with MiGEC to extract unique molecular identifiers, and MiXCR was used to determine CDR3 positions. Recombination models were inferred per individual with the repgenHMM and IGoR tools using an EM algorithm. Shared clonotype analysis was performed with the tcR package in R, normalizing sharing by the product of cloneset sizes. To study raw recombination without the effects of thymic and clonal selection, out-of-frame nonproductive sequences were analyzed. In TCRdb, the public reads were trimmed at Q25 with fastp and aligned with MiXCR, with productive beta chains retained. Rows with one shared CDR3 protein collapse into an entry with the most common genes and DNA. TCRdb, not the authors, supplied the V and J calls. The sample contains about 450,000 distinct CDR3 sequences, around 20% of them found a single time. The biggest ten clones account for more than 10% of the sample.

Every donor in the study was a healthy Caucasian. The study also sequenced three unrelated non-twin adults: a male aged 18 to 29, a male aged 50 to 60 and a female aged 50 to 60. Miltenyi CD45RO+ enrichment and human naive T-cell isolation kits were used to isolate memory (CD45RO+) and naive T cells from PBMC. This clonotype was picked up a small number of times. The specificity of this receptor is unknown. Qualities for individual bases were not recorded, and no much larger clone is one base off. What the research found in general, with its limitations: Because the same donors could not be followed over many years, conclusions were based on cross-sectional statistical analysis. Out-of-frame TCR alpha sharing in monozygotic twins was systematically underestimated by recombination models, whereas sharing between unrelated individuals was in agreement with the recombination models. In beta out-of-frame sequences, excess twin sharing was weaker, because having fewer shared sequences lowered the signal-to-noise ratio. Fewer insertions were carried by abundant cord blood beta clonotypes; a weaker similar trend was observed in young adult naive repertoires, while no such trend was observed in memory repertoires. Invariant T cells such as MAIT and iNKT could partly confound zero-insertion analyses, though diverse VJ usage argued against this for most clonotypes. Compared with coincidental sharing between unrelated individuals, an excess of low generation-probability sequences was observed among out-of-frame TCR alpha sequences shared between twins.

The chain joins TRBV5-1 to TRBJ1-5; no D segment can be confidently identified. The sequence was collected from a man aged 45-65 years in good health. What was sequenced was naive T cells sorted from blood. The sample's cell subset or site label is to be understood as: cells isolated with a human naive T-cell isolation kit. CDR3 reads: CASSLGAENQPQHF. The bases read TGCGCCAGCAGCTTGGGGGCCGAAAATCAGCCCCAGCATTTT. Where the CDR3 stops, the reference TRBV5-1 and TRBJ1-5 genes take over; the full variable domain is KAGVTQTPRYLIKTRGQQVTLSCSPISGHRSVSWYQQTPGQGLQFLFEYFSETQRNKGNFPGRFSGRQFSNSRSEMNVSTLELGDSALYLCASSLGAENQPQHFGDGTRLSIL.